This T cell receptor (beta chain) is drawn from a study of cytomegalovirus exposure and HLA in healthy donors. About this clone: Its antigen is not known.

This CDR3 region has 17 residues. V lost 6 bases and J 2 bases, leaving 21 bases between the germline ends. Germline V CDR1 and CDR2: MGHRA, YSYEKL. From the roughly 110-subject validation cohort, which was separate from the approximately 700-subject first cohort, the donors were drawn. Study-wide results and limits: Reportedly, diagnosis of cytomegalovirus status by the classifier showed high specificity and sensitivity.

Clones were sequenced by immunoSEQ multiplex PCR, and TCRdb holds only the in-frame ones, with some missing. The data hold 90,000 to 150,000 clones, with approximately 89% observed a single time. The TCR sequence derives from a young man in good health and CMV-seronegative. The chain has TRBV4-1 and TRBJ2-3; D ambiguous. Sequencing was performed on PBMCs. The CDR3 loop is CASRPSPVALLTDTQYF. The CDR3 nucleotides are TGCGCCAGCAGACCCTCCCCCGTGGCCCTCCTCACAGATACGCAGTATTTT.